Listed here are 20 T cell receptor beta chains from one sample, sequenced in a study of T-cell memory formation after mild COVID-19. TCRdb ran MiXCR on the 5' RACE reads and lists one entry per CDR3 protein. The sample yields approximately 100,000 distinct CDR3 sequences, around 10% seen once. Sequenced sample: PBMCs or a T cell subset sorted from them (not recorded which). These receptors came from a man between 18 and 35 years old who had mild COVID-19 (a few samples of this study predate the infection). Cell type and time point are not known.

This clonotype was counted only a few times. The V and J genes are TRBV7-9 and TRBJ2-3; no clear D gene. Germline CDR1 reads SEHNR; CDR2 reads FQNEAQ (reference sequence). V was shortened by 2 bases and J by 2 bases, with 14 bases between the two germline ends. The CDR3 contains 16 residues. CDR3: CASSLPAIEDTDTQYF. Here the CDR3 DNA reads TGTGCCAGCAGCTTACCCGCGATTGAAGACACAGATACGCAGTATTTT.

This clonotype appeared a few times. The rearrangement uses TRBV6-2 or TRBV6-3 and TRBJ2-1; possibly TRBD1 or TRBD2 for D (6 bases each). Germline CDR1 is MNHEY and CDR2 is SVGEGT. Trimming took 5 bases from V and 2 from J, leaving 10 bases between them. CDR3 length equals 14 residues. This CDR3 is CASSRGPTYNEQFF. The CDR3 DNA is TGTGCCAGCAGTCGGGGGCCCACCTACAATGAGCAGTTCTTC.

The table lists this clonotype with a few counts. The chain links TRBV5-1 to TRBJ2-7; D is uncertain. Germline V lookup: CDR1 SGHRS, CDR2 YFSETQ. The V and J ends lost 3 bases and 2 bases respectively, with 9 bases between them. The CDR3 runs to 13 residues. CDR3 residues: CASSWNAPYEQYF. In nucleotides, the CDR3 is TGCGCCAGCAGCTGGAATGCCCCCTACGAGCAGTACTTC.

This clonotype turned up a few times. The V and J genes are TRBV4-3 and TRBJ2-1, with 10 bases aligning to TRBD2. Germline V gene lookup returns CDR1 LGHNA and CDR2 YSLEER. Trimming removed 2 bases from V and 3 bases from J; junction bases left unmatched: 4. CDR3 length: 16 residues. The DNA of the CDR3 is TGCGCCAGCAGCCAAAGCGGGGGGGCCGGCTACAATGAGCAGTTCTTC. As protein: CASSQSGGAGYNEQFF.

This clonotype showed up just a few times. The rearrangement joins TRBV14 to TRBJ2-1, with unresolved D. The CDR3 spans 13 residues. Per germline, CDR1 SGHDN and CDR2 FVKESK. Trimming cost V 5 bases and J 6 bases, with 11 bases left between them. The CDR3: CASSLKRLNEQFF. Here the CDR3 DNA reads TGTGCCAGCAGCTTAAAGAGACTCAATGAGCAGTTCTTC. The whole variable domain, remainder taken from reference TRBV14 and TRBJ2-1, is EAGVTQFPSHSVIEKGQTVTLRCDPISGHDNLYWYRRVMGKEIKFLLHFVKESKQDESGMPNNRFLAERTGGTYSTLKVQPAELEDSGVYFCASSLKRLNEQFFGPGTRLTVL.

This rearrangement joins TRBV30 to TRBJ2-7; D remains ambiguous. The CDR3 covers 12 residues. The germline V gene has CDR1 GTSNPN and CDR2 SVGIG (reference sequence). V was pared by 0 bases and J by 4 bases, with 7 bases between. The CDR3 DNA reads as TGTGCCTGGAGTGTAGGGTATTACGAGCAGTACTTC. This codes for CAWSVGYYEQYF.

V usage is TRBV3-1 and J usage is TRBJ2-5, with D uncertain. The V gene's germline CDR1 is LGHDT and CDR2 YNNKEL (reference sequence). This CDR3 contains 14 residues. The V and J ends lost 1 base and 4 bases respectively, with 10 bases between them. CDR3 amino acids: CASSQVAVTETQYF. DNA of the CDR3: TGTGCCAGCAGCCAAGTGGCAGTGACAGAGACCCAGTACTTC.

This clonotype was found once. The chain couples TRBV20-1 to TRBJ1-2; D is possibly TRBD1 (6 bases). Germline values: CDR1 DFQATT, CDR2 SNEGSKA (reference sequence). V was clipped by 3 bases and J by 2 bases, with 28 bases between them. The length of the CDR3 is 19 residues. The CDR3 coding sequence is TGCAGTGCTAGTCCAGCGACAACCCGACAACACAGGGACAACTATGGCTACACCTTC. Translating gives CSASPATTRQHRDNYGYTF.

A few counts support this clonotype. The gene calls are TRBV27 and TRBJ1-2, with a weak D call TRBD1 (5 bases). The CDR3 is made up of 14 amino acids. Germline V lookup: CDR1 MNHEY, CDR2 SMNVEV (reference sequence). Trimming took 6 bases from V and 5 from J, leaving 16 bases between them. In DNA, the CDR3 is TGTGCCAGCAGCCCCGGAGGGGCGAGATATGGCTACACCTTC. Protein sequence: CASSPGGARYGYTF.

This clonotype was detected only a few times. This chain joins TRBV3-1 and TRBJ1-1; the match to TRBD1 covers 7 bases. There are 15 residues in the CDR3. With V trimmed by 0 bases and J by 3 bases, 4 bases remained unmatched. CDR1 and CDR2 (germline): LGHDT, YNNKEL (reference sequence). CDR3 sequence (DNA): TGTGCCAGCAGCCAAGAACAGGGGCTGTACACTGAAGCTTTCTTT. Translation gives CASSQEQGLYTEAFF.

The chain links TRBV7-9 to TRBJ1-1; D uncertain. Germline values: CDR1 SEHNR, CDR2 FQNEAQ (reference sequence). V lost 1 base to trimming and J lost 0 bases, with 9 bases between them. The CDR3 has 15 amino acids. The CDR3 region is CASSLGADMNTEAFF. The CDR3 nucleotides read TGTGCCAGCAGCTTAGGCGCAGACATGAACACTGAAGCTTTCTTT. The variable domain in full, completed from reference TRBV7-9 and TRBJ1-1, reads DTGVSQNPRHKITKRGQNVTFRCDPISEHNRLYWYRQTLGQGPEFLTYFQNEAQLEKSRLLSDRFSAERPKGSFSTLEIQRTEQGDSAMYLCASSLGADMNTEAFFGQGTRLTVV.

This clonotype was recorded many times. V and J are TRBV19 and TRBJ2-1; 8 bases are shared with TRBD1. CDR1 and CDR2 (germline): LNHDA, SQIVND (reference sequence). Trimming at V came to 5 bases and at J to 13 bases, leaving 10 bases not matched to a gene. The CDR3 contains 13 residues. CDR3 amino acids: CASSDSTGTGQFF. The DNA for the CDR3 is TGTGCCAGTAGTGATTCCACCGGGACAGGTCAGTTCTTC. The variable domain in full, completed from reference TRBV19 and TRBJ2-1, reads DGGITQSPKYLFRKEGQNVTLSCEQNLNHDAMYWYRQDPGQGLRLIYYSQIVNDFQKGDIAEGYSVSREKKESFPLTVTSAQKNPTAFYLCASSDSTGTGQFFGPGTRLTVL.

This clonotype was detected a few times. The chain carries TRBV6-2 or TRBV6-3 and TRBJ2-6; D is perhaps TRBD1 (5 bases). The CDR3 runs 16 residues. The V and J ends lost 5 bases and 0 bases respectively, with 11 bases between them. The V gene's germline CDR1 is MNHEY and CDR2 SVGEGT. The CDR3 reads CASSGQGDSGANVLTF. CDR3 DNA: TGTGCCAGCAGTGGGCAGGGCGACTCTGGGGCCAACGTCCTGACTTTC.

This clonotype has just a few counts. The chain uses TRBV24-1 and TRBJ1-2, with a weak D call TRBD1 (5 bases). Germline V gives CDR1 KGHDR, CDR2 SFDVKD. The CDR3 covers 13 residues. V was clipped by 4 bases and J by 8 bases, with 13 bases between them. CDR3 bases: TGTGCCACCAGTGACGTCGACAGCCCCGGCTACACCTTC. Translating gives CATSDVDSPGYTF.

V usage is TRBV20-1 and J usage is TRBJ1-2; D uncertain. V was trimmed by 5 bases and J by 5 bases, leaving 15 bases between them. Per germline, CDR1 DFQATT and CDR2 SNEGSKA (reference sequence). The CDR3 spans 13 residues. Written as DNA, the CDR3 is TGCAGTGCTCCACGGGCTGGGCAGTATGGCTACACCTTC. It codes for CSAPRAGQYGYTF.

The chain carries TRBV9 and TRBJ2-2; no clear D. V was cut by 3 bases and J by 8 bases, with 8 bases left in between. Germline CDR1 and CDR2: SGDLS and YYNGEE. The CDR3 consists of 12 residues. The CDR3 sequence is CASSAPGGELFF. The CDR3 DNA sequence: TGTGCCAGCAGCGCCCCCGGAGGGGAGCTGTTTTTT. Full variable domain (rest looked up from reference TRBV9 and TRBJ2-2): DSGVTQTPKHLITATGQRVTLRCSPRSGDLSVYWYQQSLDQGLQFLIQYYNGEERAKGNILERFSAQQFPDLHSELNLSSLELGDSALYFCASSAPGGELFFGEGSRLTVL.

The V call is TRBV5-1, the J call TRBJ1-4; TRBD1 aligns across 7 bases. This CDR3 region has 15 residues. The germline V gene has CDR1 SGHRS and CDR2 YFSETQ. The V segment lost 4 bases and the J segment 4 bases; nucleotides outside the gene matches: 7. The CDR3 sequence: CASSSGTVGNEKLFF. The CDR3 DNA reads TGCGCCAGCAGCAGCGGGACAGTCGGTAATGAAAAACTGTTTTTT.

The table lists this clonotype with many counts. The CDR3 loop is CASSSPGGRTDTQYF. As DNA, the CDR3 is TGTGCCAGCAGCTCCCCAGGAGGCCGCACAGATACGCAGTATTTT. V is TRBV7-9 and J is TRBJ2-3; tentative D call: TRBD2 (5 bases). This CDR3 spans 15 amino acids. V was shortened by 4 bases and J by 1 base, with 12 bases between the two germline ends. Germline V gene sequence: CDR1 SEHNR, CDR2 FQNEAQ (reference sequence).

J is TRBJ1-2 and V is TRBV20-1; the match to TRBD1 covers 7 bases. The CDR3 runs 16 residues. Germline V gives CDR1 DFQATT, CDR2 SNEGSKA (reference sequence). V lost 1 base to trimming and J lost 6 bases; unmatched junction nucleotides: 14. The CDR3 nucleotides are TGCAGTGCTAGAGGGAAGACAGGGTATCTTCGTGATGGCTACACCTTC. It specifies CSARGKTGYLRDGYTF.

The table lists this clonotype with many counts. The chain couples TRBV6-5 to TRBJ2-7; perhaps TRBD1 as D (6 bases). The germline gives CDR1 MNHEY, CDR2 SVGAGI. This CDR3 region has 16 residues. Trimming cost V 6 bases and J 3 bases, with 21 bases left between them. In DNA, the CDR3 is TGTGCCAGCAGCCCCCGCCAAACAGGGTTAGACTACGAGCAGTACTTC. It yields the protein CASSPRQTGLDYEQYF.